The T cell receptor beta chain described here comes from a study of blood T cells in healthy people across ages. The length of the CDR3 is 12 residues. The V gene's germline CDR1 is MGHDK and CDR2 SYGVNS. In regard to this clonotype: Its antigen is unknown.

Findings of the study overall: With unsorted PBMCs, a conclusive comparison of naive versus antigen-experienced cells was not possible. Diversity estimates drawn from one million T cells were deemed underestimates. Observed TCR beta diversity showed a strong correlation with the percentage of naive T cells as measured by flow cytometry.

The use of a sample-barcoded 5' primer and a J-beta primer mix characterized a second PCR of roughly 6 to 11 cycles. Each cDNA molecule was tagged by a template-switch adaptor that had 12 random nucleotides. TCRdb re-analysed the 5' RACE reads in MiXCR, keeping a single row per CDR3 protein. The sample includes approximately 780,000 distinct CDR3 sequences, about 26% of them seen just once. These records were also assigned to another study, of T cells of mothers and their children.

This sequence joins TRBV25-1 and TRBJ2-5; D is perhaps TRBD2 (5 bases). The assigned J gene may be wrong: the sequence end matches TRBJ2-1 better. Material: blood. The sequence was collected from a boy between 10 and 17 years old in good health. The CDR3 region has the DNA TGTGCCAGCAGGCTGGGGTCGGGGGAGCAGTTCTTC. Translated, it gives CASRLGSGEQFF.